This TCR beta chain was profiled in a study of blood T cell repertoires in COVID-19. Study information: From T cells, B-cell-depleted T cells, or PBMCs came the material, which was cDNA or gDNA.

Trimming pared 1 base from V and 2 bases from J, leaving 7 bases between. In germline, CDR1 is SGHRS, CDR2 YFSETQ. This CDR3 region has 15 residues. This clone has only one observation. As handled by the study authors: From reference gene primer amplification, estimates of nucleated cell counts were derived. Clones were read by immunoSEQ multiplex PCR, and TCRdb kept only the in-frame ones, dropping some. D and trimming come from the DNA, and the V and J calls and clone size come from that table. Among under 200,000 clones listed, approximately 79% were seen once. The receptor comes from a woman aged 55-69 years with acute COVID-19. Material for sequencing was PBMCs or T cells enriched from blood (not recorded which). V gene TRBV5-1 combines with J gene TRBJ2-6, with a weak D call TRBD2 (5 bases). This CDR3 reads CASSLSGTGANVLTF. CDR3 coding DNA: TGCGCCAGCAGCTTGAGCGGCACTGGGGCCAACGTCCTGACTTTC.